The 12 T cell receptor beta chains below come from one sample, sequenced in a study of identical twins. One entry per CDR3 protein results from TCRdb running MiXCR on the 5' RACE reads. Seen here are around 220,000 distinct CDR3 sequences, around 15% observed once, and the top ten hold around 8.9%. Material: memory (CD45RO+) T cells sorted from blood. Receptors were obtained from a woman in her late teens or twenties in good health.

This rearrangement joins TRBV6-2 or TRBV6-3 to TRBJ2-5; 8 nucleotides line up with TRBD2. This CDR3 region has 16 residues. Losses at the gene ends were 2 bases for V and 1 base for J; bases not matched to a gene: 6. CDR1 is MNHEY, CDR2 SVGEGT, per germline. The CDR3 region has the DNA TGTGCCAGCAGTTACCTCCCAGCGGGAGCCCAAGAGACCCAGTACTTC. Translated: CASSYLPAGAQETQYF.

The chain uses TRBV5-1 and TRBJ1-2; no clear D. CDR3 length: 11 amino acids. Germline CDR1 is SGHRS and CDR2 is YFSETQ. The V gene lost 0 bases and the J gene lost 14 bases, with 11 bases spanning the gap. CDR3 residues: CASSLEEPPTF. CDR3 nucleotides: TGCGCCAGCAGCTTGGAGGAGCCCCCAACCTTC.

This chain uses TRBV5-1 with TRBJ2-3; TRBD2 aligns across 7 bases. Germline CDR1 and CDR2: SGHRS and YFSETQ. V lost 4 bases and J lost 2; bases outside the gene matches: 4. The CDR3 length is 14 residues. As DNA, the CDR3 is TGCGCCAGCAGCCAGAGCGGGACCACAGATACGCAGTATTTT. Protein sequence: CASSQSGTTDTQYF.

For the CDR3, the DNA is TGTGCCAGCAGCCTAGATCTAGATAAGCAGTTCTTC. This translates into CASSLDLDKQFF. The chain joins TRBV7-9 to TRBJ2-1, with D uncertain. Per germline, CDR1 SEHNR and CDR2 FQNEAQ (reference sequence). The CDR3 extends over 12 amino acids. V lost 5 bases and J 11 bases, leaving 13 bases between the germline ends.

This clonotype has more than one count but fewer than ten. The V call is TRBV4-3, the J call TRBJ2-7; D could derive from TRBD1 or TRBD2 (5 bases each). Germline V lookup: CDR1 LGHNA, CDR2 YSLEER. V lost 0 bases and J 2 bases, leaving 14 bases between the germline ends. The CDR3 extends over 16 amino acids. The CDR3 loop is CASSQEGRDGPYEQYF. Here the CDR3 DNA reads TGCGCCAGCAGCCAAGAGGGCCGGGACGGACCCTACGAGCAGTACTTC.

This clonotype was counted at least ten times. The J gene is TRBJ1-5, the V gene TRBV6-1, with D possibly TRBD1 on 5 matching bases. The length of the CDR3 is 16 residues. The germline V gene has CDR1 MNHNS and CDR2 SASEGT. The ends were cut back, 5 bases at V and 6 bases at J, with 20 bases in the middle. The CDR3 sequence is CASSPRGDEWGQPQHF. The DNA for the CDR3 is TGTGCCAGCAGTCCGAGGGGAGACGAGTGGGGTCAGCCCCAGCATTTT.

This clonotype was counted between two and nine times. The CDR3: CASTPGGRSEKLFF. The CDR3 DNA reads TGTGCCAGCACGCCCGGGGGCAGGAGTGAAAAACTGTTTTTT. This chain uses TRBV3-1 with TRBJ1-4, with a tentative D call TRBD1 (6 bases). CDR3 size: 14 residues. Trimming removed 7 bases from V and 7 bases from J, with 16 bases in between. Germline CDR1 LGHDT, CDR2 YNNKEL (reference sequence).

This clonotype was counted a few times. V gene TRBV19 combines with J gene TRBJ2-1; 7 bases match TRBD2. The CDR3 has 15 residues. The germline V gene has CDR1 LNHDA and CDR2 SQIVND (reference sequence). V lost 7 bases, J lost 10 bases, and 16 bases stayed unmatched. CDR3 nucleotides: TGTGCCAGTACCCTAGGGAGCGGGGTAGGCTTGGAGCAGTTCTTC. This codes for CASTLGSGVGLEQFF. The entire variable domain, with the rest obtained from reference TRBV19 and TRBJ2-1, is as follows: DGGITQSPKYLFRKEGQNVTLSCEQNLNHDAMYWYRQDPGQGLRLIYYSQIVNDFQKGDIAEGYSVSREKKESFPLTVTSAQKNPTAFYLCASTLGSGVGLEQFFGPGTRLTVL.

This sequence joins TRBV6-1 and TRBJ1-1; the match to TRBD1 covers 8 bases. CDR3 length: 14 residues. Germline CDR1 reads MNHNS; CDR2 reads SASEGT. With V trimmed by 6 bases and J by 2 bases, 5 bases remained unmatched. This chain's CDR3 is CASSPGQENTEAFF. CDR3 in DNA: TGTGCCAGCAGCCCGGGACAGGAAAACACTGAAGCTTTCTTT.

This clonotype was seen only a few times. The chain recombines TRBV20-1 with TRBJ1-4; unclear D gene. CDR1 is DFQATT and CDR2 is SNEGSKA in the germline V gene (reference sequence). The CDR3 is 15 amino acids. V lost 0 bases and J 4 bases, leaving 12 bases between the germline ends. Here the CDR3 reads CSARDMGLDNEKLFF. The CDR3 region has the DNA TGCAGTGCTAGAGATATGGGGTTGGATAATGAAAAACTGTTTTTT.

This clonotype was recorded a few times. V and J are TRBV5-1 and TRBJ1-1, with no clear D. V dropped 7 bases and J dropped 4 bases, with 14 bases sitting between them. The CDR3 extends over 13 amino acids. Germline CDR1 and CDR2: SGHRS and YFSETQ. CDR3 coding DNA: TGCGCCAGCCGGACCTCCGAGATCACTGAAGCTTTCTTT. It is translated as CASRTSEITEAFF.

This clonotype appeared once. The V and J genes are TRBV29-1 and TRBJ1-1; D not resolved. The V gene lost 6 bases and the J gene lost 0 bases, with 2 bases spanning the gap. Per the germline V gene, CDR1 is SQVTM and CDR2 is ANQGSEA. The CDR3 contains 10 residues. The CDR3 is CSVMNTEAFF. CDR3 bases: TGCAGCGTGATGAACACTGAAGCTTTCTTT.